These T cell receptor beta chains were read from a single sample in a study of T cells in Graves' hyperthyroidism and ophthalmopathy. MiXCR, run by TCRdb on the multiplex PCR reads, gives a single entry per CDR3 protein. The sample yields hundreds of thousands of distinct CDR3 sequences, more than 30% seen once. The sequencing sample was made of blood. The receptors originated from a young man with Graves' hyperthyroidism. The CDR3 runs from the conserved cysteine through the conserved F or W. The D gene is left open where the match is weak. Where a row states a size, it is once, few, many or the class of an expanded clone; other rows omit it.

DNA: TGCAGCGTTGAAGGAGGGGGGGCGGACAGCGAAGCTTTCTTT
CDR3: CSVEGGGADSEAFF
J: TRBJ1-1
size: many
V: TRBV29-1
D: -

DNA: TGTGCCAGCAGGACAGGTGACAGCAACACTGAAGCTTTCTTT
CDR3: CASRTGDSNTEAFF
J: TRBJ1-1
size: few
V: TRBV6-5
D: -

DNA: TGCGCCAGCAGCTACCGGGACTCCAGAGAGGACGAGCAGTACTTC
CDR3: CASSYRDSREDEQYF
J: TRBJ2-7
size: -
V: TRBV5-1
D: -

DNA: TGTGCCAGCAGCTTAGTGGCCGGGACACATAGCAATCAGCCCCAGCATTTT
CDR3: CASSLVAGTHSNQPQHF
J: TRBJ1-5
size: many
V: TRBV7-9
D: -

DNA: TGTGCCAGCAGTTTGAGCGGGCAAGGAAGTGGCTACACCTTC
CDR3: CASSLSGQGSGYTF
J: TRBJ1-2
size: many
V: TRBV12-3/TRBV12-4
D: -

DNA: TGTGCCAGCAGTTTTCGTCGGAACAGGGGGATCCAAGAGACCCAGTACTTC
CDR3: CASSFRRNRGIQETQYF
J: TRBJ2-5
size: -
V: TRBV12-3/TRBV12-4
D: TRBD1

DNA: TGTGCCAGCAGCTTAGACCCCTATAGCAATCAGCCCCAGCATTTT
CDR3: CASSLDPYSNQPQHF
J: TRBJ1-5
size: -
V: TRBV7-2
D: -

DNA: TGTGCCACCTCAACGGGACAGGGAGCCTACGAGCAGTACTTC
CDR3: CATSTGQGAYEQYF
J: TRBJ2-7
size: few
V: TRBV6-1
D: TRBD1

DNA: TGCAGCGTTGAAGATGGGGCTGAAGCTTTCTTT
CDR3: CSVEDGAEAFF
J: TRBJ1-1
size: medium-sized
V: TRBV29-1
D: -

DNA: TGTGTCAGCAGTTTAGTTGGACCTAGCAATCAGCCCCAGCATTTT
CDR3: CVSSLVGPSNQPQHF
J: TRBJ1-5
size: -
V: TRBV12-3/TRBV12-4
D: -

DNA: TGCAGCGTCGAAGGGACCAATCGGGGCAATGAGCAGTTCTTC
CDR3: CSVEGTNRGNEQFF
J: TRBJ2-1
size: -
V: TRBV29-1
D: -

DNA: TGTGCCAGCAGCTTAGATTCGGGGACCCAGTACTTC
CDR3: CASSLDSGTQYF
J: TRBJ2-5
size: few
V: TRBV7-9
D: -

DNA: TGTGCCATCAGTGAGTCGGGCGGGGCGGATGGCTACACCTTC
CDR3: CAISESGGADGYTF
J: TRBJ1-2
size: many
V: TRBV10-3
D: -

DNA: TGCAGTGCTAGGATTCTGGGGGTCAACGTCCTGACTTTC
CDR3: CSARILGVNVLTF
J: TRBJ2-6
size: many
V: TRBV20-1
D: -

DNA: TGCAGTGCTATTACAGGTTCTAAAGAGACCCAGTACTTC
CDR3: CSAITGSKETQYF
J: TRBJ2-5
size: -
V: TRBV20-1
D: -

DNA: TGTGCCAGCAGTGAGAACCGGGGTCAGGACAATCAGCCCCAGCATTTT
CDR3: CASSENRGQDNQPQHF
J: TRBJ1-5
size: many
V: TRBV2
D: -

DNA: TGTGCCAGCCAAGCGGCGGGGGGGTATCAGCCCCAGCATTTT
CDR3: CASQAAGGYQPQHF
J: TRBJ1-5
size: many
V: TRBV12-3/TRBV12-4
D: -

DNA: TGCGCCAGCAGCTTGGGCCAGGGGGCCGGTTCGGCTTTCTTT
CDR3: CASSLGQGAGSAFF
J: TRBJ1-1
size: -
V: TRBV5-1
D: TRBD1

DNA: TGTGCCAGTAAGGGACAGGGGGACCACGAGCAGTACTTC
CDR3: CASKGQGDHEQYF
J: TRBJ2-7
size: few
V: TRBV19
D: TRBD1

DNA: TGTGCCGCAATTAGCGATGGCTACACCTTC
CDR3: CAAISDGYTF
J: TRBJ1-2
size: -
V: TRBV2
D: -

DNA: TGTGCCAGCAGCCAAGACGATCAGACCCAGTACTTC
CDR3: CASSQDDQTQYF
J: TRBJ2-5
size: few
V: TRBV3-1
D: -

DNA: TGTGCCAGCAGTGACGCTTCGGCCACTAATGAAAAACTGTTTTTT
CDR3: CASSDASATNEKLFF
J: TRBJ1-4
size: -
V: TRBV6-2/TRBV6-3
D: -

DNA: TGCAGTGCCCCGCCCCTAGCGGGAGTCACCTACGAGCAGTACTTC
CDR3: CSAPPLAGVTYEQYF
J: TRBJ2-7
size: -
V: TRBV20-1
D: TRBD2

DNA: TGCAGTGCCGGACGGTTCGATTCACCCCTCCACTTT
CDR3: CSAGRFDSPLHF
J: TRBJ1-6
size: many
V: TRBV20-1
D: -

DNA: TGTGCCAGCTCAACTAGCGGGAGCGGAGGAGAGACCCAGTACTTC
CDR3: CASSTSGSGGETQYF
J: TRBJ2-5
size: -
V: TRBV14
D: TRBD2

DNA: TGTGCCAGCAGCATCGGGACAGTTAGATACAATGAAAAACTGTTTTTT
CDR3: CASSIGTVRYNEKLFF
J: TRBJ1-4
size: -
V: TRBV7-9
D: TRBD1

DNA: TGTGCCAGCAGTCGCATTGAGCGCAACTATGGCTACACCTTC
CDR3: CASSRIERNYGYTF
J: TRBJ1-2
size: few
V: TRBV2
D: -

DNA: TGTGCCAGCAGCACACCTGGACAGGGGGCATCTGAAAAACTGTTTTTT
CDR3: CASSTPGQGASEKLFF
J: TRBJ1-4
size: -
V: TRBV7-9
D: TRBD1

DNA: TGTGCCAGCACCCCAGGCTCGCGTGCGGCAGCTACATGGAGCAATCAGCCCCAGCATTTT
CDR3: CASTPGSRAAATWSNQPQHF
J: TRBJ1-5
size: -
V: TRBV2
D: -

DNA: TGTGCCAGCAGCCAAGAGCCAGGGAAAGACCTCTATAATTCACCCCTCCACTTT
CDR3: CASSQEPGKDLYNSPLHF
J: TRBJ1-6
size: few
V: TRBV2
D: -

DNA: TGTGCCAGCAGCTGGGGTCAGTCCTTCTACGAGCAGTACTTC
CDR3: CASSWGQSFYEQYF
J: TRBJ2-7
size: -
V: TRBV25-1
D: -

DNA: TGTGCCAGCAGCTTAACTTCAACCATGAACACTGAAGCTTTCTTT
CDR3: CASSLTSTMNTEAFF
J: TRBJ1-1
size: -
V: TRBV12-3/TRBV12-4
D: -

DNA: TGCAGTGCTATGGGACAGGCATATCAGCCCCAGCATTTT
CDR3: CSAMGQAYQPQHF
J: TRBJ1-5
size: many
V: TRBV20-1
D: TRBD1

DNA: TGCAGCGTTCCAGGGAACGAGCAGTACTTC
CDR3: CSVPGNEQYF
J: TRBJ2-7
size: -
V: TRBV29-1
D: -

DNA: TGTGCCAGCAGCATCAGAGGGGAACAGCCCCAGCATTTT
CDR3: CASSIRGEQPQHF
J: TRBJ1-5
size: -
V: TRBV7-2
D: -

DNA: TGTGCCACCGGACAGGGTGGAATACAGCCCCAGCATTTT
CDR3: CATGQGGIQPQHF
J: TRBJ1-5
size: -
V: TRBV10-3
D: TRBD1

DNA: TGTGCCAGCAGTGAAGGGACACAATCCTATGGCTACACCTTC
CDR3: CASSEGTQSYGYTF
J: TRBJ1-2
size: -
V: TRBV2
D: -

DNA: TGTGCCACCGAGGGGGGTCGGAATCAGCCCCAGCATTTT
CDR3: CATEGGRNQPQHF
J: TRBJ1-5
size: few
V: TRBV19
D: -

DNA: TGTGCCAGCAGGGGACAGGGGGCTAAATCACCCCTCCACTTT
CDR3: CASRGQGAKSPLHF
J: TRBJ1-6
size: many
V: TRBV2
D: TRBD1

DNA: TGTACCAGTAGTAGGGGAATCCTTCAGGGGCAGGTCAATCAGCCCCAGCATTTT
CDR3: CTSSRGILQGQVNQPQHF
J: TRBJ1-5
size: few
V: TRBV19
D: -

DNA: TGTGCCAGCAGCCCCGGGACAGGGGAGTACGAGCAGTACTTC
CDR3: CASSPGTGEYEQYF
J: TRBJ2-7
size: many
V: TRBV9
D: TRBD1

DNA: TGTGCCAGCTCTATCAGGGTTGAGGCTGAAGCTTTCTTT
CDR3: CASSIRVEAEAFF
J: TRBJ1-1
size: -
V: TRBV6-5
D: -

DNA: TGTGCCATCAGTAGCCCCCGGGGGTTGGACACCGGGGAGCTGTTTTTT
CDR3: CAISSPRGLDTGELFF
J: TRBJ2-2
size: -
V: TRBV10-3
D: -

DNA: TGTGCCAGCAGTTACAAGGACAGGGGGGGACTGTTTTTT
CDR3: CASSYKDRGGLFF
J: TRBJ1-4
size: few
V: TRBV6-2/TRBV6-3
D: TRBD1

DNA: TGTGCCAGCCTCCGGGACGCCACCTACGAGCAGTACTTC
CDR3: CASLRDATYEQYF
J: TRBJ2-7
size: -
V: TRBV12-3/TRBV12-4
D: -

DNA: TGCAGCTTATTTGCAGACTCTGGAAACACCATATATTTT
CDR3: CSLFADSGNTIYF
J: TRBJ1-3
size: -
V: TRBV29-1
D: -

DNA: TGTGCCAGCAGCTTGGGACAGGTAGCTAACTATGGCTACACCTTC
CDR3: CASSLGQVANYGYTF
J: TRBJ1-2
size: many
V: TRBV13
D: TRBD1

DNA: TGTGCCATCAGTGGGACAGTTGGAAACACCATATATTTT
CDR3: CAISGTVGNTIYF
J: TRBJ1-3
size: -
V: TRBV10-3
D: -